A selection of T cell receptor beta chains follows, all from one sample in a study of identical twins. TCRdb processed the 5' RACE reads anew with MiXCR; each CDR3 protein has one entry. This sample yields roughly 700,000 distinct CDR3 sequences, of which 8.6% are seen a single time; approximately 0.94% belongs to the top ten. These data were also filed under a second study, of yellow fever vaccine responses in identical twins.

The sequenced sample consisted of PBMCs. Receptors originate from a woman between 18 and 30 years old in good health. Each CDR3 is given with its conserved first and last residue. The D gene is left open where the match is weak. Clone sizes are given selectively: once, few, many, or a class where the clone is expanded.

d_call,clone_size,j_call,v_call,cdr3_aa,cdr3_nt
.,many,TRBJ1-1,TRBV5-1,CASSLALSNTEAFF,TGCGCCAGCAGCTTGGCTTTGTCCAACACTGAAGCTTTCTTT
TRBD1,many,TRBJ1-5,TRBV12-3/TRBV12-4,CASSSGQGIGQPQHF,TGTGCCAGCAGCTCGGGACAGGGGATAGGTCAGCCCCAGCATTTT
.,.,TRBJ2-7,TRBV7-2,CASSWSTGTYEQYF,TGTGCCAGCAGCTGGTCAACGGGGACCTACGAGCAGTACTTC
.,.,TRBJ1-4,TRBV4-1,CASSQGPGGLSEKLFF,TGCGCCAGCAGCCAGGGGCCTGGGGGCCTTAGTGAAAAACTGTTTTTT
TRBD2,many,TRBJ2-1,TRBV12-3/TRBV12-4,CASSLAGTSSYNEQFF,TGTGCCAGCAGTTTAGCCGGGACTAGCTCCTACAATGAGCAGTTCTTC
TRBD1,.,TRBJ2-7,TRBV27,CASSSNPLQRTGSIGEQYF,TGTGCCAGCAGTTCCAACCCACTTCAACGGACAGGGTCTATCGGGGAGCAGTACTTC
.,.,TRBJ1-5,TRBV24-1,CATSDSRVQGSGPQHF,TGTGCCACCAGTGACTCAAGGGTTCAGGGGTCCGGACCCCAGCATTTT
.,many,TRBJ1-5,TRBV5-1,CASRRDGDQPQHF,TGCGCCAGCAGGCGGGACGGGGATCAGCCCCAGCATTTT
.,few,TRBJ1-5,TRBV2,CASRARRDTLNQPQHF,TGTGCCAGCAGGGCCCGCCGGGACACCTTAAATCAGCCCCAGCATTTT
TRBD2,few,TRBJ2-5,TRBV7-6,CASRQGTSGPSGETQYF,TGTGCCAGCAGACAAGGGACTAGCGGGCCCTCTGGGGAGACCCAGTACTTC
.,few,TRBJ2-7,TRBV5-1,CASSPTGPNEQYF,TGCGCCAGCAGCCCGACGGGCCCTAACGAGCAGTACTTC
TRBD2,.,TRBJ2-5,TRBV28,CASSPISGGALETQYF,TGTGCCAGCAGTCCCATTAGCGGGGGGGCCTTGGAGACCCAGTACTTC
.,.,TRBJ2-3,TRBV6-2/TRBV6-3,CASSLDGTINTDTQYF,TGTGCCAGCAGTTTAGACGGGACCATAAACACAGATACGCAGTATTTT
TRBD1,.,TRBJ2-7,TRBV27,CASSFEGAHYEQYF,TGTGCCAGCAGTTTCGAGGGGGCCCATTACGAGCAGTACTTC
TRBD2,.,TRBJ2-7,TRBV4-2,CASSQGAGLAGYEQYF,TGTGCCAGCAGCCAGGGTGCGGGACTAGCGGGATACGAGCAGTACTTC
.,few,TRBJ1-2,TRBV12-3/TRBV12-4,CASSSGAGANYGYTF,TGTGCCAGCAGTTCGGGGGCAGGGGCGAACTATGGCTACACCTTC
.,few,TRBJ2-2,TRBV21-1,CASSKGGDTGRDTGELFF,TGTGCCAGCAGCAAAGGGGGGGACACCGGACGGGATACCGGGGAGCTGTTTTTT
TRBD2,many,TRBJ2-1,TRBV12-3/TRBV12-4,CASTDPGTSGRYNEQFF,TGTGCCAGCACCGATCCCGGGACTAGCGGGAGGTACAATGAGCAGTTCTTC
TRBD2,.,TRBJ2-1,TRBV7-8,CASSFPAGEWNEQFF,TGTGCCAGCAGCTTTCCGGCGGGAGAATGGAATGAGCAGTTCTTC
TRBD2,few,TRBJ2-1,TRBV6-2/TRBV6-3,CASTQLAVSSYNEQFF,TGTGCCAGCACTCAACTAGCGGTGAGCTCCTACAATGAGCAGTTCTTC
.,.,TRBJ2-1,TRBV24-1,CATSDPLTDNEQFF,TGTGCCACCAGTGATCCCCTGACAGACAATGAGCAGTTCTTC
TRBD1,many,TRBJ2-3,TRBV4-1,CASSPLQGKGTDTQYF,TGCGCCAGCAGCCCTTTACAGGGGAAAGGCACAGATACGCAGTATTTT
TRBD1,.,TRBJ2-7,TRBV3-1,CASSQTGTGTNEQYF,TGTGCCAGCAGCCAAACCGGGACAGGGACTAACGAGCAGTACTTC
.,many,TRBJ1-1,TRBV12-3/TRBV12-4,CASSLAKGLLAEAFF,TGTGCCAGCAGTTTAGCAAAAGGTCTGTTGGCTGAAGCTTTCTTT
TRBD2,few,TRBJ2-1,TRBV20-1,CSARDVGLAGYNEQFF,TGCAGTGCTAGAGATGTGGGACTAGCGGGATACAATGAGCAGTTCTTC
.,.,TRBJ2-1,TRBV2,CASTGTRIDEQFF,TGTGCCAGCACCGGAACGAGAATCGATGAGCAGTTCTTC
.,many,TRBJ2-2,TRBV24-1,CATSDLEGKTGELFF,TGTGCCACCAGTGATTTGGAGGGGAAAACCGGGGAGCTGTTTTTT
TRBD1,few,TRBJ2-7,TRBV6-1,CASSPGQGTRSYEQYF,TGTGCCAGCAGTCCCGGACAGGGGACAAGGTCCTACGAGCAGTACTTC
TRBD2,many,TRBJ2-1,TRBV4-3,CASSQDLGSGIYNEQFF,TGCGCCAGCAGCCAAGATCTAGGTAGCGGGATCTACAATGAGCAGTTCTTC
.,many,TRBJ2-7,TRBV28,CASSLLPGQRSDEQYF,TGTGCCAGCAGTTTATTACCGGGACAAAGGAGCGACGAGCAGTACTTC
.,few,TRBJ2-2,TRBV14,CASAGTYFNTGELFF,TGTGCCAGCGCCGGCACTTACTTTAACACCGGGGAGCTGTTTTTT
.,many,TRBJ2-1,TRBV12-3/TRBV12-4,CASSPLANEQFF,TGTGCCAGCAGCCCATTAGCGAATGAGCAGTTCTTC
.,few,TRBJ2-1,TRBV6-2/TRBV6-3,CASSYVQEGPSYNEQFF,TGTGCCAGCAGTTACGTTCAGGAGGGGCCCTCCTACAATGAGCAGTTCTTC
TRBD1,few,TRBJ2-7,TRBV3-1,CASSQVPGTVAYEQYF,TGTGCCAGCAGCCAAGTCCCCGGGACAGTCGCCTACGAGCAGTACTTC
.,few,TRBJ2-1,TRBV20-1,CSAFGDNEQFF,TGCAGTGCCTTCGGGGACAATGAGCAGTTCTTC
.,many,TRBJ2-4,TRBV12-3/TRBV12-4,CASCSPWGGENIQYF,TGTGCCAGCTGCTCTCCCTGGGGTGGGGAAAACATTCAGTACTTC
.,few,TRBJ1-5,TRBV7-3,CASIVHQPQHF,TGTGCCAGCATCGTCCATCAGCCCCAGCATTTT
.,many,TRBJ1-6,TRBV18,CASSRESISNSPLHF,TGTGCCAGCTCACGTGAAAGTATCAGTAATTCACCCCTCCACTTT
TRBD1,many,TRBJ1-1,TRBV29-1,CSVRDRGTEAFF,TGCAGCGTTCGTGACAGGGGCACTGAAGCTTTCTTT
.,.,TRBJ2-5,TRBV18,CASSPGIDGETQYF,TGTGCCAGCTCACCGGGGATTGACGGAGAGACCCAGTACTTC
.,few,TRBJ2-3,TRBV3-1,CASSQGFGGRRASSSTDTQYF,TGTGCCAGCAGCCAAGGTTTTGGCGGGCGGCGAGCCTCTTCTAGCACAGATACGCAGTATTTT
TRBD1,.,TRBJ2-2,TRBV5-1,CASHQGVQANTGELFF,TGCGCCAGCCACCAGGGGGTACAAGCTAACACCGGGGAGCTGTTTTTT
TRBD2,.,TRBJ2-1,TRBV12-3/TRBV12-4,CATQRGVNYNEQFF,TGTGCCACCCAGCGGGGGGTAAACTACAATGAGCAGTTCTTC
.,many,TRBJ1-2,TRBV6-5,CASSYSIRGINGYTF,TGTGCCAGCAGTTACTCGATTAGGGGTATCAATGGCTACACCTTC
TRBD2,.,TRBJ2-7,TRBV6-2/TRBV6-3,CASSYLLAGRAGVSYEQYF,TGTGCCAGCAGTTACTTACTAGCGGGGAGAGCGGGAGTCTCCTACGAGCAGTACTTC
TRBD2,many,TRBJ2-1,TRBV20-1,CSASGTSGYNEQFF,TGCAGTGCGTCCGGGACTAGCGGGTACAATGAGCAGTTCTTC
TRBD1,many,TRBJ1-2,TRBV12-3/TRBV12-4,CASSVDRGGDYGYTF,TGTGCCAGCAGTGTGGACAGGGGAGGGGACTATGGCTACACCTTC
.,.,TRBJ1-4,TRBV14,CASSHPGGLRLFF,TGTGCCAGCAGCCATCCCGGGGGTTTACGCCTGTTTTTT